The 14 T cell receptor beta chains below were found in one sample sequenced in a study of blood T cell repertoires in COVID-19. Using immunoSEQ multiplex PCR, the repertoire was profiled, and TCRdb retains in-frame clones only, with some absent. Here the sample spans approximately 280,000 clones, roughly 88% being singletons. The specimen sequenced was peripheral blood. The receptors come from a woman between 65 and 79 years old with acute or convalescent COVID-19.

The CDR3 reads CASSGRLAGTDEQYF. CDR3 DNA: TGTGCCAGCAGCGGACGACTAGCGGGCACGGACGAGCAGTACTTC. V gene TRBV13 combines with J gene TRBJ2-7, with 10 bases that match TRBD2. Trimming removed 5 bases from V and 5 bases from J; junction bases left unmatched: 9. The CDR3 loop spans 15 amino acids. From germline, CDR1 is PRHDT and CDR2 FYEKMQ (reference sequence).

The V gene is TRBV5-5, the J gene TRBJ2-7; 8 nucleotides align to TRBD1. The V segment lost 3 bases and the J segment 3 bases; nucleotides outside the gene matches: 8. There are 15 residues in the CDR3. The germline CDR1 and CDR2 sequences are SGHKS and YYEKEE (reference sequence). For the CDR3, the DNA is TGTGCCAGCAGCTCCGACTCTGGGACAGGCTACGAGCAGTACTTC. It is translated as CASSSDSGTGYEQYF. The full variable domain, rest sourced from reference TRBV5-5 and TRBJ2-7, is DAGVTQSPTHLIKTRGQQVTLRCSPISGHKSVSWYQQVLGQGPQFIFQYYEKEERGRGNFPDRFSARQFPNYSSELNVNALLLGDSALYLCASSSDSGTGYEQYFGPGTRLTVT.

V gene TRBV18 combines with J gene TRBJ1-3; tentatively, D is TRBD1 (5 bases). CDR1 is KGHSH, CDR2 LQKENI, per germline. The V end was cut by 3 bases, the J end by 3 bases, with 15 bases between. The CDR3 consists of 16 residues. The CDR3: CASSPGPWGFGNTIYF. Written as DNA, the CDR3 is TGTGCCAGCTCACCCGGCCCTTGGGGCTTTGGAAACACCATATATTTT. The whole variable domain, remainder taken from reference TRBV18 and TRBJ1-3, is NAGVMQNPRHLVRRRGQEARLRCSPMKGHSHVYWYRQLPEEGLKFMVYLQKENIIDESGMPKERFSAEFPKEGPSILRIQQVVRGDSAAYFCASSPGPWGFGNTIYFGEGSWLTVV.

This clone was counted a single time. The chain has TRBV5-1 and TRBJ1-1; the D is unclear. The V gene's germline CDR1 is SGHRS and CDR2 YFSETQ. Trimming shortened V by 3 bases and J by 1 base, and 4 bases separated the two germline ends. This CDR3 spans 12 amino acids. The CDR3 DNA sequence: TGCGCCAGCAGCTCGCGGAACACTGAAGCTTTCTTT. Its protein product is CASSSRNTEAFF.

V usage is TRBV19 and J usage is TRBJ1-2, with unresolved D. The CDR3 spans 15 residues. V was clipped by 6 bases and J by 2 bases, with 16 bases between them. Germline CDR1 reads LNHDA; CDR2 reads SQIVND (reference sequence). The CDR3 is CASSSISYSNYGYTF. The CDR3 DNA sequence: TGTGCCAGTAGCTCAATCAGTTATTCGAACTATGGCTACACCTTC.

J is TRBJ2-3 and V is TRBV5-6; no firm D call. Germline assignment: CDR1 SGHDT and CDR2 YYEEEE. The V and J ends lost 3 bases and 4 bases respectively, with 3 bases between them. The CDR3 covers 11 residues. Written as DNA, the CDR3 is TGTGCCAGCAGCTCGTCAGATACGCAGTATTTT. Its protein product is CASSSSDTQYF.

This chain links TRBV7-2 with TRBJ2-7; 10 nucleotides line up with TRBD1. J was trimmed by 3 bases and V by 4 bases; bases with no gene match: 6. The CDR3 contains 15 residues. The germline CDR1 and CDR2 sequences are SGHTA and FQGNSA. The CDR3 DNA is TGTGCCAGCAGCTGGTCCGGGACAGGGGTCTACGAGCAGTACTTC. Its translation is CASSWSGTGVYEQYF. Complete variable domain (other parts from reference TRBV7-2 and TRBJ2-7): GAGVSQSPSNKVTEKGKDVELRCDPISGHTALYWYRQSLGQGLEFLIYFQGNSAPDKSGLPSDRFSAERTGGSVSTLTIQRTQQEDSAVYLCASSWSGTGVYEQYFGPGTRLTVT.

The CDR3 spells CASSWQPGGSGGTQYF. CDR3 bases: TGCGCCAGCAGCTGGCAACCAGGGGGGAGTGGTGGTACGCAGTATTTT. This chain connects TRBV5-1 to TRBJ2-3; D perhaps matches TRBD1 (7 bases). The V gene's germline CDR1 is SGHRS and CDR2 YFSETQ. The CDR3 runs 16 residues. V was pared by 3 bases and J by 8 bases, with 22 bases between. Together with reference TRBV5-1 and TRBJ2-3, the CDR3 gives the full variable domain: KAGVTQTPRYLIKTRGQQVTLSCSPISGHRSVSWYQQTPGQGLQFLFEYFSETQRNKGNFPGRFSGRQFSNSRSEMNVSTLELGDSALYLCASSWQPGGSGGTQYFGPGTRLTVL.

V and J are TRBV30 and TRBJ1-3; weak D call: TRBD1 (5 bases). V lost 2 bases, J lost 4 bases, and 15 bases lay in between. CDR1 and CDR2 (germline): GTSNPN, SVGIG (reference sequence). This CDR3 contains 15 residues. The DNA for the CDR3 is TGTGCCTGGAGTTGGGGGGAGTACAGCGGAAACACCATATATTTT. Translating gives CAWSWGEYSGNTIYF. The whole variable domain, remainder taken from reference TRBV30 and TRBJ1-3, is SQTIHQWPATLVQPVGSPLSLECTVEGTSNPNLYWYRQAAGRGLQLLFYSVGIGQISSEVPQNLSASRPQDRQFILSSKKLLLSDSGFYLCAWSWGEYSGNTIYFGEGSWLTVV.

The table lists this clone with a few counts. The chain links TRBV18 to TRBJ2-7; D perhaps matches TRBD2 (6 bases). The CDR3 is 13 amino acids. CDR1 and CDR2 from the germline V gene are KGHSH and LQKENI. V lost 3 bases and J lost 6, with 12 bases in between. This CDR3 reads CASSPGLFGEQYF. As DNA, the CDR3 is TGTGCCAGCTCACCCGGACTATTCGGCGAGCAGTACTTC.

This chain uses TRBV19 with TRBJ2-2; 10 bases fit TRBD2. Germline CDR1 reads LNHDA; CDR2 reads SQIVND (reference sequence). The CDR3 consists of 18 residues. The ends lost 2 bases at V and 3 bases at J; junction bases unmatched: 9. In nucleotides, the CDR3 is TGTGCCAGTAGTATAAGGAAGCGGGGGGGCGGTGACACCGGGGAGCTGTTTTTT. Encoded protein: CASSIRKRGGGDTGELFF.

The chain couples TRBV29-1 to TRBJ2-3, with 10 bases aligning to TRBD2. Germline CDR1 is SQVTM and CDR2 is ANQGSEA. The CDR3 has 14 residues. V lost 4 bases and J lost 1; bases outside the gene matches: 2. The CDR3 coding sequence is TGCAGCGTTGGGCTAGCGGGGGGCACAGATACGCAGTATTTT. As protein: CSVGLAGGTDTQYF.

The chain couples TRBV7-9 to TRBJ1-2, with 8 nucleotides matching TRBD1. J lost 4 bases, V lost 5 bases, and 6 bases had no gene match. The CDR3 has 14 amino acids. Germline V gene lookup returns CDR1 SEHNR and CDR2 FQNEAQ (reference sequence). CDR3 nucleotides: TGTGCCAGCAGCCACCCTACAGGGGGCTATGGCTACACCTTC. Residues: CASSHPTGGYGYTF.

V usage is TRBV5-4 and J usage is TRBJ2-1; tentative D call: TRBD1 (6 bases). CDR1 is SGHNT and CDR2 is YYREEE in the germline V gene (reference sequence). The CDR3 runs to 11 residues. V was pared by 2 bases and J by 9 bases, with 6 bases between. CDR3 loop: CASSLGGEQFF. The CDR3 bases are TGTGCCAGCAGCTTAGGGGGTGAGCAGTTCTTC.